This section outlines one TCR beta chain sequence together with its context. This sample is part of a study of siplizumab effects on memory and regulatory T cells. TCRdb's copy holds only in-frame clones and misses some; the assay was immunoSEQ multiplex PCR. The sample lists approximately 98,000 clones, 85% to 95% occurring once. This CDR3 has 18 amino acids. Germline CDR1 and CDR2: SEHNR and FQNEAQ (reference sequence). The J segment lost 0 bases and the V segment lost 0 bases, leaving 10 bases of the junction unmatched. The source is a human donor in good health. The chain is built from TRBV7-9 and TRBJ2-5; the match to TRBD1 covers 7 bases. Sequencing was carried out using non-Treg CD4+ T cells sorted from blood. As DNA, the CDR3 is TGTGCCAGCAGCTTAGCTCTCGGGACAGTTATTCACCAAGAGACCCAGTACTTC. Amino acid sequence: CASSLALGTVIHQETQYF. The full variable domain, with the rest looked up from reference TRBV7-9 and TRBJ2-5, is DTGVSQNPRHKITKRGQNVTFRCDPISEHNRLYWYRQTLGQGPEFLTYFQNEAQLEKSRLLSDRFSAERPKGSFSTLEIQRTEQGDSAMYLCASSLALGTVIHQETQYFGPGTRLLVL.